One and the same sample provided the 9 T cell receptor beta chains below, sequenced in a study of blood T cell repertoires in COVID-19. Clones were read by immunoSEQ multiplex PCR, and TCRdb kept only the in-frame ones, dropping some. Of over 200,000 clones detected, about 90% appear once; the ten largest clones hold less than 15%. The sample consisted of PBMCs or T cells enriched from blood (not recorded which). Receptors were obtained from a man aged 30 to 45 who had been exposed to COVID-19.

The CDR3 loop reads CASSIDGTGGSYEQYF. CDR3 sequence (DNA): TGTGCCAGTAGTATAGACGGGACAGGGGGCTCCTACGAGCAGTACTTC. V and J are TRBV19 and TRBJ2-7; 11 bases agree with TRBD1. Trimming removed 0 bases from V and 0 bases from J; junction bases left unmatched: 1. The CDR3 loop spans 16 amino acids. Germline CDR1 and CDR2: LNHDA and SQIVND (reference sequence).

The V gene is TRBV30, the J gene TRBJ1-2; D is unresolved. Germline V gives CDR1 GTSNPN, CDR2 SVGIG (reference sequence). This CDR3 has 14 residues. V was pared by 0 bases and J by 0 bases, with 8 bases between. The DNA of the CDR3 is TGTGCCTGGAGTGTACAGTTACCTAACTATGGCTACACCTTC. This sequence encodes CAWSVQLPNYGYTF.

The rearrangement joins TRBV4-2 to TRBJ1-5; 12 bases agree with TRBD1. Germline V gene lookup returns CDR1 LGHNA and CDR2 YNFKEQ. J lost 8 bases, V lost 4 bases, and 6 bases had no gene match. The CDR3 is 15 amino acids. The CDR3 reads CASSPRDRGPEPQHF. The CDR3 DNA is TGTGCCAGCAGCCCGAGGGACAGGGGGCCAGAGCCCCAGCATTTT.

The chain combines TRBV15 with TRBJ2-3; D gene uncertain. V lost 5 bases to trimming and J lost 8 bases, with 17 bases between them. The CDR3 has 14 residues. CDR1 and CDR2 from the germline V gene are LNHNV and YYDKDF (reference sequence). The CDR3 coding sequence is TGTGCCACCAGCCGCAAAACCTTCAGTGGTACGCAGTATTTT. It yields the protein CATSRKTFSGTQYF.

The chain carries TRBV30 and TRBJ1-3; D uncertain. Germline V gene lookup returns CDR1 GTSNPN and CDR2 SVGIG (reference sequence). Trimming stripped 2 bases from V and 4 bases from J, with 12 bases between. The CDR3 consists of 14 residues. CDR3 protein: CAWSISPVGNTIYF. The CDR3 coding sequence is TGTGCCTGGAGTATTAGCCCTGTCGGAAACACCATATATTTT.

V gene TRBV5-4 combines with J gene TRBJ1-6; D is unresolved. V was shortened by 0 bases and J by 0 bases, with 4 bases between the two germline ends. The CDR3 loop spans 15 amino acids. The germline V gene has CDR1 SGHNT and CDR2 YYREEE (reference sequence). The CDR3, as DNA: TGTGCCAGCAGCTTGGGTAACTCCTATAATTCACCCCTCCACTTT. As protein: CASSLGNSYNSPLHF.

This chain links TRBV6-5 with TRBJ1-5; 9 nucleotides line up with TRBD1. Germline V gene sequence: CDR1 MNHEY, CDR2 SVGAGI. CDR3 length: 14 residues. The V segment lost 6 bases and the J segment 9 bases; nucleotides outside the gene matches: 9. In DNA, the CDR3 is TGTGCCAGCAGCCCGGACAGGGGCAGAAGGCCCCAGCATTTT. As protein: CASSPDRGRRPQHF.

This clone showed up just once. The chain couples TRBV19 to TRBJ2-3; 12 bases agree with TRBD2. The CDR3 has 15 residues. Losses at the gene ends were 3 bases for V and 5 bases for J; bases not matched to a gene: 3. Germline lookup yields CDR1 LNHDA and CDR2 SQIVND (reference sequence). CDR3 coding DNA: TGTGCCAGTAGTATTAAACTAGCGGGGGGAGATACGCAGTATTTT. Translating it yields CASSIKLAGGDTQYF.

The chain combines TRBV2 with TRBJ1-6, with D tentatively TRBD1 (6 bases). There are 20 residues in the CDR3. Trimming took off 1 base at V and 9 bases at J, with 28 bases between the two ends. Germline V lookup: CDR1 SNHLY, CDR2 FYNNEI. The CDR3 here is CASSEVPTTGFGPKGSPLHF. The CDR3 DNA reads TGTGCCAGCAGTGAAGTCCCTACCACAGGGTTCGGGCCGAAGGGTTCACCCCTCCACTTT.